The rows below give T cell receptor beta chains drawn from one sample of a study of blood T cell repertoires in COVID-19. Profiled with immunoSEQ multiplex PCR; TCRdb holds only in-frame clones, not every one. This sample has around 91,000 clones, with about 85% found just once. Input material: peripheral blood. Receptors were obtained from a human donor in a cohort sampled during active COVID-19. The CDR3 runs from the conserved cysteine through the conserved F or W. D genes are given only for firm matches. Clone size is stated in some rows and not others, as once, few, many or a class when expanded.

D: .; J: TRBJ1-6; length: 18; size: .; V: TRBV27; CDR3: CASSLGVGRAIYNSPLHF
D: TRBD1; J: TRBJ1-5; length: 16; size: .; V: TRBV7-9; CDR3: CASSGTDSYSNQPQHF
D: TRBD1; J: TRBJ1-5; length: 17; size: .; V: TRBV27; CDR3: CASRPGTGASSNQPQHF
D: .; J: TRBJ2-7; length: 15; size: .; V: TRBV11-3; CDR3: CASSLGTETTVEQYF
D: TRBD1; J: TRBJ2-5; length: 14; size: .; V: TRBV9; CDR3: CASSVSGGQETQYF
D: TRBD1; J: TRBJ2-7; length: 14; size: .; V: TRBV27; CDR3: CASSKYDRGYEQYF
D: .; J: TRBJ1-5; length: 14; size: .; V: TRBV18; CDR3: CASSPPTASQPQHF
D: TRBD2; J: TRBJ2-7; length: 16; size: .; V: TRBV28; CDR3: CASKGLTSGRRYEQYF
D: .; J: TRBJ2-7; length: 18; size: few; V: TRBV4-3; CDR3: CASSSGRSTQLGVYEQYF
D: .; J: TRBJ1-5; length: 21; size: few; V: TRBV19; CDR3: CASSIDYRLRGGAKGNQPQHF
D: .; J: TRBJ2-7; length: 14; size: .; V: TRBV6-6; CDR3: CASSVKGDRSEQYF
D: .; J: TRBJ1-5; length: 15; size: .; V: TRBV30; CDR3: CAWSIDRRQGQPQHF
D: .; J: TRBJ1-1; length: 14; size: .; V: TRBV3-1/TRBV3-2; CDR3: CASSQGGGNTEAFF
D: TRBD2; J: TRBJ2-1; length: 17; size: .; V: TRBV13; CDR3: CASSSQASGRQYNEQFF
D: .; J: TRBJ2-6; length: 16; size: .; V: TRBV28; CDR3: CASTGGTYSGANVLTF
D: .; J: TRBJ2-3; length: 16; size: .; V: TRBV10-3; CDR3: CAIRGRDSVGTDTQYF
D: .; J: TRBJ2-7; length: 13; size: .; V: TRBV28; CDR3: CASSVNWGRMQYF
D: TRBD1; J: TRBJ1-6; length: 16; size: .; V: TRBV27; CDR3: CASSATGANYNSPLHF
D: .; J: TRBJ1-5; length: 16; size: few; V: TRBV6-5; CDR3: CASSYSPRGSNQPQHF
D: TRBD2; J: TRBJ2-5; length: 16; size: .; V: TRBV19; CDR3: CASSTGLAGGLETQYF
D: .; J: TRBJ1-1; length: 14; size: once; V: TRBV27; CDR3: CASSFRGANTEAFF
D: .; J: TRBJ2-3; length: 13; size: once; V: TRBV4-3; CDR3: CASSQSSADTQYF
D: TRBD1; J: TRBJ1-2; length: 15; size: .; V: TRBV19; CDR3: CASSPGQGASGGYTF
D: .; J: TRBJ1-6; length: 14; size: once; V: TRBV27; CDR3: CASSFQLQISPLHF
D: TRBD1; J: TRBJ2-4; length: 17; size: .; V: TRBV10-3; CDR3: CAISESKGQNNKNIQYF
D: TRBD2; J: TRBJ2-7; length: 15; size: .; V: TRBV28; CDR3: CASSRTSGSLVEQYF
D: TRBD1; J: TRBJ1-3; length: 19; size: .; V: TRBV3-1/TRBV3-2; CDR3: CASSRFQGQGSSSGNTIYF
D: .; J: TRBJ2-2; length: 16; size: .; V: TRBV4-1; CDR3: CASSRRGSGNTGELFF
D: TRBD1; J: TRBJ2-3; length: 14; size: .; V: TRBV11-3; CDR3: CASSSGQGADTQYF
D: .; J: TRBJ2-5; length: 14; size: .; V: TRBV6-5; CDR3: CASRPARFQETQYF
D: .; J: TRBJ2-5; length: 14; size: once; V: TRBV4-1; CDR3: CASSQDNIQETQYF
D: .; J: TRBJ2-7; length: 16; size: .; V: TRBV6-5; CDR3: CASSYSGSDGGDEQYF
D: .; J: TRBJ2-1; length: 15; size: .; V: TRBV9; CDR3: CASSVGGSGYNEQFF
D: .; J: TRBJ1-1; length: 14; size: .; V: TRBV18; CDR3: CASSPARGGTEAFF
D: TRBD2; J: TRBJ2-1; length: 15; size: once; V: TRBV6-5; CDR3: CASRGLAGGQNEQFF
D: TRBD2; J: TRBJ2-2; length: 8; size: .; V: TRBV7-9; CDR3: CATGGVFF
D: .; J: TRBJ1-4; length: 15; size: .; V: TRBV7-3; CDR3: CASSLTGATNEKLFF
D: TRBD2; J: TRBJ2-1; length: 12; size: .; V: TRBV12-3/TRBV12-4; CDR3: CASSFNGRRQFF
D: TRBD1; J: TRBJ1-3; length: 15; size: .; V: TRBV24-1; CDR3: CATSDLGTENGTIYF
D: TRBD1; J: TRBJ1-5; length: 14; size: .; V: TRBV6-5; CDR3: CASSRTGSNQPQHF
D: .; J: TRBJ1-1; length: 16; size: .; V: TRBV6-2/TRBV6-3; CDR3: CASSYSQGLMNTEAFF
D: .; J: TRBJ1-4; length: 11; size: .; V: TRBV30; CDR3: CAWSLEEKLFF
D: .; J: TRBJ2-5; length: 14; size: .; V: TRBV2; CDR3: CASSQLRGQETQYF
D: .; J: TRBJ2-1; length: 12; size: .; V: TRBV28; CDR3: CASSLVGSEQFF
D: TRBD1; J: TRBJ1-1; length: 14; size: .; V: TRBV9; CDR3: CASSVGTEITEAFF
D: TRBD2; J: TRBJ2-3; length: 16; size: .; V: TRBV7-3; CDR3: CASSPTSGVSSDTQYF
D: TRBD1; J: TRBJ2-2; length: 16; size: few; V: TRBV19; CDR3: CASKGAHPGVTGELFF
D: TRBD1; J: TRBJ1-6; length: 16; size: .; V: TRBV6-2/TRBV6-3; CDR3: CASSAAATGTNSPLHF
D: .; J: TRBJ1-1; length: 14; size: .; V: TRBV28; CDR3: CASRSPGVNTEAFF
D: .; J: TRBJ1-6; length: 15; size: .; V: TRBV28; CDR3: CASSSMTPYNSPLHF
D: .; J: TRBJ2-6; length: 16; size: once; V: TRBV27; CDR3: CASSLSWRAGANVLTF
D: .; J: TRBJ1-2; length: 12; size: .; V: TRBV5-4; CDR3: CASTISGYGYTF
D: TRBD1; J: TRBJ2-5; length: 15; size: .; V: TRBV19; CDR3: CASSMGQGPQETQYF
D: TRBD2; J: TRBJ2-1; length: 15; size: .; V: TRBV4-3; CDR3: CASSQGTSVYNEQFF
D: TRBD1; J: TRBJ2-7; length: 13; size: few; V: TRBV13; CDR3: CASSLRTGAEQYF
D: TRBD1; J: TRBJ2-3; length: 16; size: .; V: TRBV10-3; CDR3: CAVRTGTPPVTDTQYF
D: .; J: TRBJ1-4; length: 17; size: once; V: TRBV4-1; CDR3: CASSQAGAALSNEKLFF
D: .; J: TRBJ1-4; length: 16; size: .; V: TRBV5-8; CDR3: CASSLGQVATNEKLFF
D: TRBD2; J: TRBJ2-5; length: 14; size: .; V: TRBV28; CDR3: CASRYSSGRGTQYF